These T cell receptor beta chains were read from a single sample in a study of T cell clonotyping in hematopoietic cell transplantation. Assay used: immunoSEQ multiplex PCR; TCRdb lists only in-frame clones, some missing. Of 11,000 or so clones in the sample, around 49% were seen once. The specimen sequenced was peripheral blood mononuclear cells. The source is a man aged 50-60 years in good health. Some clones in this sample may be carry-over from other donors' samples. CDR3s include the opening cysteine and the closing phenylalanine or tryptophan. The order of the fields is clone size, D gene, J gene, V gene, CDR3 protein, CDR3 DNA. D genes are given only for firm matches. Rows give clone size only sometimes, using once, few, many, or a class for an expanded clone.

abundance: once; d_gene: NA; j_gene: TRBJ2-5; v_gene: TRBV10-2; CDR3aa: CASSAFRARETQYF; CDR3nt: TGCGCCAGCAGCGCTTTTAGGGCGCGGGAGACCCAGTACTTC
abundance: few; d_gene: NA; j_gene: TRBJ1-5; v_gene: TRBV9; CDR3aa: CASSVSESNQPQHF; CDR3nt: TGTGCCAGCAGCGTATCAGAGAGCAATCAGCCCCAGCATTTT
abundance: few; d_gene: TRBD2; j_gene: TRBJ2-7; v_gene: TRBV19; CDR3aa: CASSISTSGRGNSYEQYF; CDR3nt: TGTGCCAGTAGTATCTCGACTAGCGGGAGGGGGAACTCCTACGAGCAGTACTTC
abundance: NA; d_gene: TRBD2; j_gene: TRBJ2-7; v_gene: TRBV6-1; CDR3aa: CASNQAGVYEQYF; CDR3nt: TGTGCCAGCAATCAAGCGGGAGTCTACGAGCAGTACTTC
abundance: NA; d_gene: NA; j_gene: TRBJ1-1; v_gene: TRBV13; CDR3aa: CASLTQGSTEAFF; CDR3nt: TGTGCCAGCTTAACTCAGGGAAGCACTGAAGCTTTCTTT
abundance: NA; d_gene: TRBD1; j_gene: TRBJ2-5; v_gene: TRBV6-1; CDR3aa: CASRRTGGQETQYF; CDR3nt: TGTGCCAGCAGACGGACAGGGGGTCAAGAGACCCAGTACTTC
abundance: NA; d_gene: NA; j_gene: TRBJ2-3; v_gene: TRBV9; CDR3aa: CASSRGGGFSTDTQYF; CDR3nt: TGTGCCAGCAGCCGCGGAGGGGGCTTTAGCACAGATACGCAGTATTTT
abundance: NA; d_gene: TRBD1; j_gene: TRBJ2-7; v_gene: TRBV5-6; CDR3aa: CASSLDRVDSYF; CDR3nt: TGTGCCAGCAGTCTGGACAGGGTGGATTCGTACTTC
abundance: NA; d_gene: NA; j_gene: TRBJ2-6; v_gene: TRBV1; CDR3aa: CTSSGRRLQSRANVLTF; CDR3nt: TGCACCAGCAGTGGAAGGCGTTTGCAAAGTCGGGCCAACGTCCTGACTTTC
abundance: few; d_gene: TRBD2; j_gene: TRBJ2-4; v_gene: TRBV10-2; CDR3aa: CASSERLAGSIAKNIQYF; CDR3nt: TGCGCCAGCAGTGAAAGACTAGCGGGAAGTATAGCCAAAAACATTCAGTACTTC
abundance: NA; d_gene: TRBD2; j_gene: TRBJ2-1; v_gene: TRBV28; CDR3aa: CASRAPSGSGSEQFF; CDR3nt: TGTGCCAGCAGGGCCCCTAGCGGGAGTGGCAGTGAGCAGTTCTTC
abundance: once; d_gene: TRBD1; j_gene: TRBJ2-7; v_gene: TRBV6-6; CDR3aa: CASSPLQGAGYEQYF; CDR3nt: TGTGCCAGCAGCCCCCTACAGGGGGCAGGCTACGAGCAGTACTTC
abundance: NA; d_gene: NA; j_gene: TRBJ2-7; v_gene: TRBV4-2; CDR3aa: CASSQDSVGDEQYF; CDR3nt: TGTGCCAGCAGCCAAGATTCGGTTGGGGACGAGCAGTACTTC
abundance: NA; d_gene: NA; j_gene: TRBJ2-7; v_gene: TRBV30; CDR3aa: CAWRGSYEQYF; CDR3nt: TGTGCCTGGAGGGGGAGCTACGAGCAGTACTTC
abundance: NA; d_gene: NA; j_gene: TRBJ2-3; v_gene: TRBV5-4; CDR3aa: CASSLGGGGGTDTQYF; CDR3nt: TGTGCCAGCAGCTTGGGGGGAGGGGGAGGCACAGATACGCAGTATTTT
abundance: NA; d_gene: NA; j_gene: TRBJ2-3; v_gene: TRBV30; CDR3aa: CAWRRTSSTDTQYF; CDR3nt: TGTGCCTGGAGACGGACCTCTAGCACAGATACGCAGTATTTT
abundance: NA; d_gene: NA; j_gene: TRBJ2-7; v_gene: TRBV21-1; CDR3aa: CASSKAQEKDEQYF; CDR3nt: TGTGCCAGCAGCAAAGCACAGGAGAAGGACGAGCAGTACTTC
abundance: NA; d_gene: NA; j_gene: TRBJ1-2; v_gene: TRBV4-3; CDR3aa: CASSQDSESLQGPGDYGYTF; CDR3nt: TGCGCCAGCAGCCAAGATAGCGAGTCCCTCCAGGGCCCCGGGGACTATGGCTACACCTTC
abundance: NA; d_gene: TRBD2; j_gene: TRBJ2-6; v_gene: TRBV30; CDR3aa: CAWSLVAGGPNVLTF; CDR3nt: TGTGCCTGGAGTTTGGTAGCGGGAGGGCCCAACGTCCTGACTTTC
abundance: few; d_gene: NA; j_gene: TRBJ2-7; v_gene: TRBV30; CDR3aa: CAWSAGLQYEQYF; CDR3nt: TGTGCCTGGAGTGCCGGGCTCCAATACGAGCAGTACTTC
abundance: NA; d_gene: TRBD2; j_gene: TRBJ2-7; v_gene: TRBV27; CDR3aa: CASRALGAGVRHEQYF; CDR3nt: TGTGCCAGCAGGGCTCTCGGGGCGGGAGTTCGGCACGAGCAGTACTTC
abundance: NA; d_gene: TRBD1; j_gene: TRBJ1-4; v_gene: TRBV30; CDR3aa: CAWSGGTGVGEKLFF; CDR3nt: TGTGCCTGGAGTGGGGGGACAGGGGTTGGTGAAAAACTGTTTTTT
abundance: NA; d_gene: NA; j_gene: TRBJ2-7; v_gene: TRBV29-1; CDR3aa: CSVQKGRGYEQYF; CDR3nt: TGCAGCGTCCAAAAGGGTCGGGGCTACGAGCAGTACTTC
abundance: NA; d_gene: NA; j_gene: TRBJ1-2; v_gene: TRBV5-6; CDR3aa: CASSLLVSGYTF; CDR3nt: TGTGCCAGCAGCTTGTTGGTTAGCGGCTACACCTTC
abundance: NA; d_gene: NA; j_gene: TRBJ2-1; v_gene: TRBV6-5; CDR3aa: CASSYSFDNEQFF; CDR3nt: TGTGCCAGCAGTTACTCGTTCGACAATGAGCAGTTCTTC
abundance: few; d_gene: NA; j_gene: TRBJ2-7; v_gene: TRBV6-5; CDR3aa: CASSYGQTYEQYF; CDR3nt: TGTGCCAGCAGTTACGGGCAGACCTACGAGCAGTACTTC
abundance: NA; d_gene: TRBD1; j_gene: TRBJ2-7; v_gene: TRBV29-1; CDR3aa: CSVKDRDSYEQYF; CDR3nt: TGCAGCGTGAAGGACAGGGACTCTTACGAGCAGTACTTC
abundance: NA; d_gene: NA; j_gene: TRBJ1-2; v_gene: TRBV5-4; CDR3aa: CASSPLSGPVANYGYTF; CDR3nt: TGTGCCAGCAGCCCGCTATCGGGGCCAGTAGCTAACTATGGCTACACCTTC